Below, 12 T cell receptor beta chains from the same sample are listed, as sequenced in a study of T cells in women clearing cervical HPV infection. Sequencing used immunoSEQ multiplex PCR; TCRdb keeps in-frame clones, though not all of them. This repertoire includes more than 25,000 clones. Sequenced input: blood buffy coat. The source of these receptors is a woman between 18 and 70 years old with a cervical HPV16 infection that either progressed to CIN3+ or cleared (not recorded which).

Of note for this clone: The observed sequence ends 3 residues before the CDR3 terminus, with the missing tail filled in from the germline J gene. This sequence joins TRBV5-1 and TRBJ2-7, with unresolved D. Germline CDR1 and CDR2: SGHRS and YFSETQ. V lost 2 bases to trimming and J lost 6 bases, with 12 bases between them. The CDR3 runs to 13 residues. The CDR3 DNA, read in part, is TGCGCCAGCAGCTTTCCGGGTATTCGCGAG. Its translation: CASSFPGIRE. The full CDR3 protein is CASSFPGIREQYF.

Regarding this clone: Read coverage stops 3 residues before the CDR3 terminus; the germline J gene supplies the remainder. The chain uses TRBV20-1 and TRBJ2-7, with 9 bases that match TRBD2. V lost 6 bases to trimming and J lost 0 bases; unmatched junction nucleotides: 12. The CDR3 has 16 amino acids. CDR1 DFQATT and CDR2 SNEGSKA come from the germline V gene (reference sequence). The part of the CDR3 DNA that was read is TGCAGTGCCCGGATACTAGCGGGCCTCCGCTCCTACGAG. This gives the protein CSARILAGLRSYE. The full CDR3 sequence reads CSARILAGLRSYEQYF.

As regards this clone: The sequenced fragment ends 3 residues before the CDR3 boundary, so the rest is inferred from the germline J gene. The V gene is TRBV7-3, the J gene TRBJ2-7, with D tentatively TRBD2 (6 bases). Germline values: CDR1 SGHTA, CDR2 FQGTGA. Trimming removed 2 bases from V and 6 bases from J, with 11 bases in between. This CDR3 is built from 13 residues. The sequenced part of the CDR3 DNA is TGTGCCAGCAGCTTAGAGCAGGGACTCGAG. Translated, it gives CASSLEQGLE. The whole CDR3 region reads CASSLEQGLEQYF.

Note on this clone: The sequence runs out 3 residues before the end of the CDR3; the remainder is reconstructed from the germline J gene. The rearrangement uses TRBV19 and TRBJ1-5; 8 bases align to TRBD1. V dropped 3 bases and J dropped 5; count of bases not matched to a gene: 12. The CDR3 loop spans 17 amino acids. Germline values: CDR1 LNHDA, CDR2 SQIVND (reference sequence). The covered CDR3 bases are TGTGCCAGTAGTATTTGGGCAGGGGGCAAGATGGATCAGCCC. Translated: CASSIWAGGKMDQP. The complete CDR3 reads CASSIWAGGKMDQPQHF.

As regards this clone: The read is 3 residues too short to cover the CDR3 end, so that end is filled in from the germline J gene. The rearrangement joins TRBV7-9 to TRBJ1-6; no clear D. The CDR3 is 13 amino acids. CDR1 SEHNR and CDR2 FQNEAQ come from the germline V gene (reference sequence). Trimming cost V 6 bases and J 8 bases, with 11 bases left between them. CDR3 sequence: CASSGDTYSPLHF. CDR3 bases read: TGTGCCAGCAGTGGAGACACCTATTCACCC.

As regards this clone: The missing CDR3 end, 3 residues past where the read stops, is filled in from the germline J gene. V gene TRBV5-1 combines with J gene TRBJ1-4; possible D gene TRBD1, 5 bases. This CDR3 has 14 amino acids. V lost 0 bases and J lost 3, with 6 bases in between. Germline-derived CDR1 and CDR2 are SGHRS and YFSETQ. This chain's CDR3 is CASSLDRPNEKLFF. The part of the CDR3 DNA that was read is TGCGCCAGCAGCTTGGACAGGCCTAATGAAAAA.

As concerns this clone: The sequence runs out 3 residues before the end of the CDR3; the remainder is reconstructed from the germline J gene. The chain links TRBV6-2 or TRBV6-3 to TRBJ2-7; the match to TRBD1 covers 9 bases. Germline values: CDR1 MNHEY, CDR2 SVGEGT. The CDR3 is 13 amino acids. Trimming at V came to 8 bases and at J to 5 bases, leaving 7 bases not matched to a gene. The sequenced CDR3 bases are TGTGCCAGCGCCCGACAGGGGGTCGACGAG. It encodes CASARQGVDE. The complete CDR3 protein is CASARQGVDEQYF.

On this clone itself: The read halts 3 residues ahead of the CDR3 end, with the missing end drawn from the germline J gene. This sample includes further DNA sequences coding for the same CDR3. J is TRBJ2-5 and V is TRBV20-1; 11 nucleotides align to TRBD2. After removal of 1 base from V and 5 bases from J, the junction contained 6 bases not matched to a gene. Germline CDR1 reads DFQATT; CDR2 reads SNEGSKA (reference sequence). The CDR3 sequence is 15 residues long. The CDR3 is CSARAISGRGETQYF. The CDR3 DNA, read in part, is TGCAGTGCTAGAGCTATTAGCGGGAGGGGTGAGACC.

In regard to this clone: The CDR3 end lies 3 residues beyond the end of the read and is filled in from the germline J gene. The rearrangement uses TRBV30 and TRBJ2-7; D ambiguous. The germline V gene encodes CDR1 GTSNPN and CDR2 SVGIG (reference sequence). Between the trimmed V and J ends, which lost 0 bases and 6 bases, there was a span of 6 bases. The CDR3 loop spans 11 amino acids. CDR3 DNA (partial): TGTGCCTGGAGTGTTAAATTCGAG. Its protein product is CAWSVKFE. The whole CDR3 sequence reads CAWSVKFEQYF.

As regards this clone: With the read ending 3 residues before the CDR3 end, the germline J gene is used to fill in that end. J is TRBJ2-5 and V is TRBV28, with D perhaps matching TRBD2 (7 bases). This CDR3 region has 13 residues. Germline CDR1 is MDHEN and CDR2 is SYDVKM. The V end was cut by 11 bases, the J end by 5 bases, with 18 bases between. The sequenced CDR3 bases are TGTGCCGGGATGGGGGGGCTAGGGGAGACC. It codes for CAGMGGLGET. The full CDR3 is CAGMGGLGETQYF.

In regard to this clone: Read coverage stops 3 residues before the CDR3 terminus; the germline J gene supplies the remainder. The V and J genes are TRBV5-8 and TRBJ1-1; maybe TRBD1 (5 bases). This CDR3 has 13 residues. The V gene's germline CDR1 is SGHTS and CDR2 YDEGEE. The sequenced part of the CDR3 DNA is TGTGCCAGCAGCTTGGCCGTAACAGGTTAC. Translated, it gives CASSLAVTGY. The CDR3 in its entirety is CASSLAVTGYAFF.

On this clone itself: Germline is not matched at one junction end, which may reflect a read error. Other DNA sequences in the same sample also yield this CDR3. The CDR3 sequence is CASAPGGGNTIYF. The part of the CDR3 DNA that was read is TGTGCCAGTGCCCCAGGGGGTGGAAACACT. The J gene is TRBJ1-3, the V gene TRBV19, with 7 bases aligning to TRBD1. The missing CDR3 end, 3 residues past where the read stops, is filled in from the germline J gene. Germline values: CDR1 LNHDA, CDR2 SQIVND (reference sequence). CDR3 size: 13 residues.